The 27 T cell receptor beta chains below come from one sample, sequenced in a study of OX40 agonist ivuxolimab in advanced cancers. TCRdb keeps only in-frame clones here, not all; method: immunoSEQ multiplex PCR. The table records over 55,000 clones, just under 95% of them present only once. The sample here was CD4+ or CD8+ T cells sorted from blood, taken in a trial of the OX40 agonist ivuxolimab. The source of these receptors is an adult with an advanced solid tumor such as melanoma, head and neck, liver or kidney cancer.

V usage is TRBV28 and J usage is TRBJ2-7; 9 bases fit TRBD2. The CDR3 runs 15 residues. Per the germline V gene, CDR1 is MDHEN and CDR2 is SYDVKM. Trimming cost V 6 bases and J 1 base; bases outside gene matches: 7. The CDR3, as DNA: TGTGCCAGCAGCCCTCGACTAGCGGAATCCTACGAGCAGTACTTC. Translating gives CASSPRLAESYEQYF.

This sequence joins TRBV28 and TRBJ2-7; 7 bases map to TRBD1. Unmatched junction bases numbered 12, after V lost 5 bases and J lost 5 bases. Germline loops: CDR1 MDHEN, CDR2 SYDVKM. This CDR3 contains 15 residues. CDR3 in DNA: TGTGCCAGCAGTCCACTACAGGGGACGGTAGACGAGCAGTACTTC. Protein sequence: CASSPLQGTVDEQYF.

The chain links TRBV5-6 to TRBJ1-1; a possible D gene is TRBD1 (6 bases). Germline values: CDR1 SGHDT, CDR2 YYEEEE. V lost 3 bases to trimming and J lost 2 bases, with 8 bases between them. This CDR3 region has 13 residues. CDR3 nucleotide sequence: TGTGCCAGCAGCTGGGACACCAACACTGAAGCTTTCTTT. Its protein is CASSWDTNTEAFF.

This clone was seen just once. V gene TRBV6-1 combines with J gene TRBJ1-2; no reliable D call. V lost 7 bases and J lost 1, with 16 bases in between. This CDR3 contains 15 residues. Germline loops: CDR1 MNHNS, CDR2 SASEGT. CDR3 sequence: CASIQEFLGNYGYTF. CDR3 DNA: TGTGCCAGCATACAAGAGTTTCTGGGTAACTATGGCTACACCTTC.

The chain has TRBV27 and TRBJ2-6; D remains unclear. The germline V gene encodes CDR1 MNHEY and CDR2 SMNVEV (reference sequence). This CDR3 region has 13 residues. V lost 4 bases to trimming and J lost 2 bases, with 3 bases between them. CDR3 bases: TGTGCCAGCAGTTCTCCTGGGGCCAACGTCCTGACTTTC. This translates into CASSSPGANVLTF.

This chain connects TRBV27 to TRBJ1-4; 7 bases match TRBD1. The CDR3 runs to 11 residues. V lost 8 bases and J lost 10; bases outside the gene matches: 4. The germline V gene encodes CDR1 MNHEY and CDR2 SMNVEV (reference sequence). CDR3 in amino acids: CASVNRGKLFF. The DNA of the CDR3 is TGTGCCAGCGTGAACAGGGGAAAACTGTTTTTT.

This chain links TRBV6-6 with TRBJ2-7, with D tentatively TRBD1 (5 bases). The CDR3 extends over 11 amino acids. Trimming took off 6 bases at V and 7 bases at J, with 10 bases between the two ends. Germline CDR1 is MNHNY and CDR2 is SVGAGI (reference sequence). The CDR3 DNA sequence: TGTGCCAGCAGCCCAGGGTGGGAGCAGTACTTC. It yields the protein CASSPGWEQYF.

The chain couples TRBV6-1 to TRBJ1-5; 8 nucleotides align to TRBD1. CDR3 length: 16 residues. Unmatched junction bases numbered 6, after V lost 3 bases and J lost 2 bases. Germline CDR1 and CDR2: MNHNS and SASEGT. The CDR3 bases are TGTGCCAGCAGTGAGCAAACAGGGGGAGGCAATCAGCCCCAGCATTTT. Translating it yields CASSEQTGGGNQPQHF.

J is TRBJ1-2 and V is TRBV29-1; 9 bases line up with TRBD1. Germline assignment: CDR1 SQVTM and CDR2 ANQGSEA. The J segment lost 2 bases and the V segment lost 4 bases, leaving 2 bases of the junction unmatched. The CDR3 covers 13 residues. CDR3 nucleotide sequence: TGCAGCGTTGTCGGACAGGGGAACTATGGCTACACCTTC. The encoded protein is CSVVGQGNYGYTF.

The chain carries TRBV7-9 and TRBJ1-4; unclear D gene. The CDR3 covers 14 residues. Looked up from germline, CDR1 is SEHNR and CDR2 is FQNEAQ (reference sequence). Trimming took 3 bases from V and 0 from J, leaving 5 bases between them. CDR3: CASSFVATNEKLFF. CDR3 coding DNA: TGTGCCAGCAGCTTCGTAGCAACTAATGAAAAACTGTTTTTT.

The rearrangement joins TRBV4-3 to TRBJ2-6; D remains unclear. This CDR3 comprises 16 residues. Trimming took 0 bases from V and 0 from J, leaving 6 bases between them. CDR1 is LGHNA and CDR2 is YSLEER in the germline V gene. CDR3 loop: CASSQDHSSGANVLTF. CDR3 coding DNA: TGCGCCAGCAGCCAAGACCACTCCTCTGGGGCCAACGTCCTGACTTTC.

The J gene is TRBJ2-7, the V gene TRBV9, with TRBD1 matching 9 bases. This CDR3 is built from 15 residues. J lost 2 bases, V lost 2 bases, and 5 bases had no gene match. Germline loops: CDR1 SGDLS, CDR2 YYNGEE. The CDR3 sequence: CASSVGGDRAYEQYF. The CDR3 nucleotides read TGTGCCAGCAGCGTGGGTGGGGACAGGGCCTACGAGCAGTACTTC.

The chain recombines TRBV19 with TRBJ1-2; possibly TRBD1 for D (6 bases). Trimming pared 7 bases from V and 6 bases from J, leaving 15 bases between. From germline, CDR1 is LNHDA and CDR2 SQIVND (reference sequence). This CDR3 comprises 13 residues. CDR3: CASNGGRADGYTF. The DNA for the CDR3 is TGTGCCAGTAATGGGGGCAGGGCTGATGGCTACACCTTC.

This clone was detected only once. V gene TRBV6-5 combines with J gene TRBJ1-1, with TRBD1 matching 10 bases. From germline, CDR1 is MNHEY and CDR2 SVGAGI. The CDR3 consists of 15 residues. V dropped 0 bases and J dropped 4; count of bases not matched to a gene: 2. The CDR3 nucleotides read TGTGCCAGCAGTTACTCTCGGACAGGGGGCACTGAAGCTTTCTTT. This codes for CASSYSRTGGTEAFF.

CDR3 sequence reads: CASSLRRAGAGELFF. In nucleotides, the CDR3 is TGTGCCAGCAGCCTTCGGAGGGCGGGAGCCGGGGAGCTGTTTTTT. The chain couples TRBV11-3 to TRBJ2-2, with TRBD2 matching 7 bases. The V gene's germline CDR1 is SGHNT and CDR2 YENEEA. The CDR3 is 15 amino acids. The trim removed 5 bases at V and 6 bases at J, leaving 9 bases unmatched.

The count of this clone is one. The chain recombines TRBV2 with TRBJ2-1; perhaps TRBD1 as D (5 bases). Germline-derived CDR1 and CDR2 are SNHLY and FYNNEI. The CDR3 is 13 amino acids. The V and J ends lost 9 bases and 5 bases respectively, with 14 bases between them. The CDR3 protein is CARDDQGNNEQFF. As DNA, the CDR3 is TGTGCCAGAGATGACCAGGGTAACAATGAGCAGTTCTTC. Filled out from reference TRBV2 and TRBJ2-1, the complete variable domain reads EPEVTQTPSHQVTQMGQEVILRCVPISNHLYFYWYRQILGQKVEFLVSFYNNEISEKSEIFDDQFSVERPDGSNFTLKIRSTKLEDSAMYFCARDDQGNNEQFFGPGTRLTVL.

This clone was seen a single time. The V and J genes are TRBV7-2 and TRBJ1-5; D remains unclear. Trimming took 6 bases from V and 0 from J, leaving 15 bases between them. The CDR3 has 16 amino acids. The V gene's germline CDR1 is SGHTA and CDR2 FQGNSA. The CDR3 sequence: CASRAYGSASNQPQHF. CDR3 DNA sequence: TGTGCCAGCAGAGCTTACGGTTCTGCTAGCAATCAGCCCCAGCATTTT. The full variable domain, rest sourced from reference TRBV7-2 and TRBJ1-5, is GAGVSQSPSNKVTEKGKDVELRCDPISGHTALYWYRQSLGQGLEFLIYFQGNSAPDKSGLPSDRFSAERTGGSVSTLTIQRTQQEDSAVYLCASRAYGSASNQPQHFGDGTRLSIL.

V gene TRBV7-2 combines with J gene TRBJ1-2; D may be TRBD1 (5 bases). V dropped 1 base and J dropped 4 bases, with 19 bases sitting between them. The CDR3 runs to 17 residues. Germline V CDR1 and CDR2: SGHTA, FQGNSA. The DNA of the CDR3 is TGTGCCAGCAGCTTAGGGGGGGGTGTTTATGTCCCCTATGGCTACACCTTC. Encoded protein: CASSLGGGVYVPYGYTF.

The CDR3 DNA sequence: TGCGCCAGCAGCCAAGATCCCGGCTACACAGATACGCAGTATTTT. Its translation is CASSQDPGYTDTQYF. The V gene is TRBV4-1, the J gene TRBJ2-3; no clear D gene. V gave up 0 bases and J gave up 2 bases, with 9 bases separating them. The CDR3 length is 15 residues. Germline V gene sequence: CDR1 MGHRA, CDR2 YSYEKL.

The chain joins TRBV7-2 to TRBJ2-1, with 7 bases lining up with TRBD1. The length of the CDR3 is 13 residues. The V gene end was trimmed by 5 bases and the J gene end by 9 bases; junction bases not matched to a gene: 7. Germline V CDR1 and CDR2: SGHTA, FQGNSA. The CDR3 is CASSLHRGREQFF. CDR3 nucleotide sequence: TGTGCCAGCAGCCTCCACAGGGGCCGTGAGCAGTTCTTC.

The chain has TRBV19 and TRBJ1-1; 8 positions match TRBD1. V was clipped by 9 bases and J by 3 bases; unmatched bases: 6. The CDR3 contains 13 residues. Germline CDR1 LNHDA, CDR2 SQIVND (reference sequence). CDR3 DNA: TGTGCCAGCCAGGGGGCAGGGGACACTGAAGCTTTCTTT. Residues: CASQGAGDTEAFF.

The chain couples TRBV4-1 to TRBJ2-7, with D possibly matching TRBD1 (6 bases). Trimming removed 2 bases at V and 3 bases at J, with 23 bases between. The CDR3 length is 18 residues. Germline V gene lookup returns CDR1 MGHRA and CDR2 YSYEKL. The CDR3 nucleotides read TGCGCCAGCAGCCAAATTCTAGTTGGAATGGGGGCCAGCTACGAGCAGTACTTC. Amino acid sequence: CASSQILVGMGASYEQYF.

This chain joins TRBV6-5 and TRBJ2-7, with D tentatively TRBD1 (5 bases). The CDR3 covers 14 residues. Per the germline V gene, CDR1 is MNHEY and CDR2 is SVGAGI. V lost 2 bases and J lost 2, with 10 bases in between. This CDR3 is CASSYEQVAYEQYF. CDR3 DNA sequence: TGTGCCAGCAGTTACGAACAGGTTGCCTACGAGCAGTACTTC.

The V call is TRBV5-5, the J call TRBJ2-7; D perhaps matches TRBD2 (6 bases). The CDR3 covers 13 residues. Trimming took off 6 bases at V and 3 bases at J, with 13 bases between the two ends. Germline V gene data show CDR1 as SGHKS and CDR2 as YYEKEE (reference sequence). The CDR3 sequence is CASTPSDYYEQYF. The CDR3 DNA is TGTGCCAGCACCCCTAGCGACTACTACGAGCAGTACTTC.

V gene TRBV7-2 combines with J gene TRBJ1-2; tentatively, D is TRBD1 (5 bases). Trimming removed 3 bases from V and 4 bases from J, with 12 bases in between. CDR1 and CDR2 from the germline V gene are SGHTA and FQGNSA. The CDR3 length is 14 residues. CDR3 loop: CASSLGQGGYGYTF. The CDR3 DNA is TGTGCCAGCAGCTTGGGGCAGGGTGGCTATGGCTACACCTTC. The complete variable domain, with remaining parts taken from reference TRBV7-2 and TRBJ1-2, reads GAGVSQSPSNKVTEKGKDVELRCDPISGHTALYWYRQSLGQGLEFLIYFQGNSAPDKSGLPSDRFSAERTGGSVSTLTIQRTQQEDSAVYLCASSLGQGGYGYTFGSGTRLTVV.

The V and J genes are TRBV18 and TRBJ2-3; no reliable D call. Trimming shortened V by 1 base and J by 2 bases, and 7 bases separated the two germline ends. Per germline, CDR1 KGHSH and CDR2 LQKENI. The CDR3 is made up of 14 amino acids. The CDR3 sequence is CASSPRGYTDTQYF. The CDR3 coding sequence is TGTGCCAGCTCACCACGGGGATACACAGATACGCAGTATTTT.

This clone was found once. The genes are TRBV7-9 and TRBJ2-7; no clear D gene. Trimming pared 4 bases from V and 0 bases from J, leaving 10 bases between. Germline CDR1 is SEHNR and CDR2 is FQNEAQ (reference sequence). The CDR3 extends over 14 amino acids. The CDR3 nucleotides are TGTGCCAGCAGCTCACACCTAGACTCCTACGAGCAGTACTTC. It is translated as CASSSHLDSYEQYF.